The rows below give T cell receptor beta chains drawn from one sample of a study of Ad26.COV2.S vaccination and SARS-CoV-2 variants. The data were produced by immunoSEQ multiplex PCR, yet TCRdb's version contains in-frame clones alone and is incomplete. The data hold 350,000 to 500,000 clones, with 80% to 95% observed a single time. Sequenced here: peripheral blood, sampled in a trial of Ad26.COV2.S vaccine versus placebo. The receptors shown here come from a person aged 18-60 years who received the Ad26.COV2.S COVID-19 vaccine or a placebo. Each CDR3 is given with its conserved first and last residue. Fields, in order: clone size, V gene, J gene, D gene, CDR3 DNA, CDR3 protein. D genes are given only for firm matches. Size values are once, few and many counts, or a class for expanded clones, and some rows have none.

-	TRBV27	TRBJ2-1	-	TGTGCCAGTGCCCCAGGTGAAGTTCGTGACAATGAGCAGTTCTTC	CASAPGEVRDNEQFF
-	TRBV6-6	TRBJ2-7	-	TGTGCCAGCAGCGGTGAAACCTACGAGCAGTACTTC	CASSGETYEQYF
-	TRBV5-1	TRBJ1-4	TRBD1	TGCGCCAGCAGCTTGGTCGGGACAGGGTCGACAACTAATGAAAAACTGTTTTTT	CASSLVGTGSTTNEKLFF
-	TRBV5-1	TRBJ1-1	TRBD1	TGCGCCAGCAGCTTGGACAGGGGAAGGAATGAAGCTTTCTTT	CASSLDRGRNEAFF
-	TRBV2	TRBJ2-2	TRBD2	TGTGCCAGCAGACTAGCGGGAGGGCAGACCGGGGAGCTGTTTTTT	CASRLAGGQTGELFF
-	TRBV2	TRBJ2-1	TRBD2	TGTGCCAGCAGCCCCGGGACTAGCGGGAGTATCAGGGATGAGCAGTTCTTC	CASSPGTSGSIRDEQFF
-	TRBV7-2	TRBJ2-1	-	TGTGCCAGCAGCTCAATGGGGAACAATGAGCAGTTCTTC	CASSSMGNNEQFF
-	TRBV12-3/TRBV12-4	TRBJ1-2	-	TGTGCCAGCAGCCCAGGGATACCCTATGGCTACACCTTC	CASSPGIPYGYTF
once	TRBV7-9	TRBJ2-1	-	TGTGCCAGCAGCTCCCCCTTCAGGTCAGCGCTAGAGCAGTTCTTC	CASSSPFRSALEQFF
-	TRBV7-9	TRBJ1-1	-	TGTGCCAGCAGCTTAGGACAGCCTACTCCTGAAGCTTTCTTT	CASSLGQPTPEAFF
-	TRBV23-1	TRBJ2-7	TRBD2	TGCGCCAGCGCTCGTCGACTAGCGGGACTCCGGGAGCAGTACTTC	CASARRLAGLREQYF
-	TRBV29-1	TRBJ2-1	TRBD2	TGCAGCGTTGTGGGCACTAGCGGGAGTATTTTGTCGAATGAGCAGTTCTTC	CSVVGTSGSILSNEQFF
medium-sized	TRBV7-2	TRBJ1-3	TRBD1	TGTGCCAGCAGCTTCGACAGGGGTGGAAACACCATATATTTT	CASSFDRGGNTIYF
-	TRBV7-9	TRBJ1-1	-	TGTGCCAGCAGCCCCCAGGCGGGGAACACTGAAGCTTTCTTT	CASSPQAGNTEAFF
-	TRBV4-3	TRBJ2-7	-	TGCGCCAGCAGCCACCGGGACGGTGCCGACGAGCAGTACTTC	CASSHRDGADEQYF
-	TRBV28	TRBJ2-7	-	TGTGCCAGCAGTTCCCCCGGGGTGAGCTCCTACGAGCAGTACTTC	CASSSPGVSSYEQYF
-	TRBV6-5	TRBJ1-4	TRBD1	TGTGCCAGCAGTTCAGACAGGGTTGAAAAACTGTTTTTT	CASSSDRVEKLFF
-	TRBV6-2/TRBV6-3	TRBJ1-5	TRBD1	TGTGCCAGCAGTTACTCGGGACAGGGAATGTATCAGCCCCAGCATTTT	CASSYSGQGMYQPQHF
-	TRBV29-1	TRBJ2-7	-	TGCAGCGTTGCCTCCCAGGGGGAGCAGTACTTC	CSVASQGEQYF
-	TRBV5-6	TRBJ2-5	-	TGTGCCAGCTGCGATGCGTACCAAGAGACCCAGTACTTC	CASCDAYQETQYF
-	TRBV18	TRBJ2-6	TRBD1	TGTGCCAGCTCACTAGCTGGACAGGGATCTGGGGCCAACGTCCTGACTTTC	CASSLAGQGSGANVLTF
-	TRBV18	TRBJ1-1	TRBD1	TGTGCCAGCTCACCGGGGACAGGGGGCACTGAAGCTTTCTTT	CASSPGTGGTEAFF
once	TRBV7-2	TRBJ1-1	-	TGTGCCAGCAGCTCCCCTTCCGGGCTCGGGACTGAAGCTTTCTTT	CASSSPSGLGTEAFF
-	TRBV7-9	TRBJ2-1	TRBD2	TGTGCCAGCAGCTCCCCAGCGGGAGGGCCCGATGAGCAGTTCTTC	CASSSPAGGPDEQFF
-	TRBV21-1	TRBJ1-4	-	TGTGCCAGCACCATAAAAGGACACAAGATATTAAAACTGTTTTTT	CASTIKGHKILKLFF
-	TRBV29-1	TRBJ2-7	TRBD1	TGCAGCGCCCTCCCCGGAGGGACAGGGGACGAGCAGTACTTC	CSALPGGTGDEQYF
-	TRBV5-4	TRBJ2-5	TRBD2	TGTGCCAGCAGCTCTCTCATGGGGGGGGAGACCCAGTACTTC	CASSSLMGGETQYF
-	TRBV5-6	TRBJ2-1	TRBD2	TGTGCCAGCAGCTGGGGCATCCCGGGACTAGCGGGAGGGGTTGAGCAGTTCTTC	CASSWGIPGLAGGVEQFF
-	TRBV5-1	TRBJ2-7	-	TGCGCCAGCAGCCAGACAGCCAGCTACTACGAGCAGTACTTC	CASSQTASYYEQYF
-	TRBV6-2/TRBV6-3	TRBJ1-4	TRBD1	TGTGCCAGCAGTTACCCCGGGAAAACAGGGGAGACTGAAAAACTGTTTTTT	CASSYPGKTGETEKLFF
-	TRBV6-5	TRBJ2-1	-	TGTGCCAGCAGGAACCTGGACCGAATAAATGAGCAGTTCTTC	CASRNLDRINEQFF
-	TRBV7-2	TRBJ1-1	-	TGTGCCAGCAGCTTAGAGAGCAGGGATCCAATGAACACTGAAGCTTTCTTT	CASSLESRDPMNTEAFF
few	TRBV6-2/TRBV6-3	TRBJ2-4	-	TGTGCCAGCAGCCCCACCCCGGACGGTCTGGGTCAGTACTTC	CASSPTPDGLGQYF
-	TRBV19	TRBJ2-1	TRBD2	TGTGCCAGTAGTCCCCCGGGACTAGCGGGAGGTGGGTACAATGAGCAGTTCTTC	CASSPPGLAGGGYNEQFF
-	TRBV15	TRBJ2-7	TRBD2	TGTGCCACCAGCGGTTACCGGGGGGGCTACGAGCAGTACTTC	CATSGYRGGYEQYF
-	TRBV4-3	TRBJ1-1	TRBD1	TGCGCCAGCAGCCAAGATGCGACAGGGGTACCGGGGAACACTGAAGCTTTCTTT	CASSQDATGVPGNTEAFF
-	TRBV7-2	TRBJ2-5	-	TGTGCCAGCAGCAGAGGGCCTAGGGACCAAGAGACCCAGTACTTC	CASSRGPRDQETQYF
-	TRBV18	TRBJ1-2	TRBD1	TGTGCCAGCTCACGAAGGGACAGGCCGGAAGCTAACTATGGCTACACCTTC	CASSRRDRPEANYGYTF
-	TRBV27	TRBJ1-4	TRBD1	TGTGCCAGCAGGGAGGGGGCGGGTGAAAAACTGTTTTTT	CASREGAGEKLFF
-	TRBV6-5	TRBJ2-7	TRBD1	TGTGCCAGCAGTTATTCGGGACAGTCAGGCTACGAGCAGTACTTC	CASSYSGQSGYEQYF
-	TRBV18	TRBJ2-7	TRBD1	TGTGCCAGCTCACCGGACAGGGTGGTGTCCTACGAGCAGTACTTC	CASSPDRVVSYEQYF